Following are 8 T cell receptor beta chains from one sample sequenced in a study of blood T cells in healthy people across ages. A second PCR, run for about 7 to 12 cycles, used a sample-barcoded 5' primer plus a J-beta primer mix. TCRdb independently ran MiXCR on the 5' RACE reads; one entry per CDR3 protein. The profile covers 850,000 to 1,300,000 distinct CDR3 sequences, with 45% appearing a single time and around 18% taken by the ten largest. The specimen was blood. The receptor source for this set is a woman aged 60 to 75 in good health.

This clonotype has just one count. The chain combines TRBV5-1 with TRBJ2-1; 10 bases are a match to TRBD2. Germline CDR1 SGHRS, CDR2 YFSETQ. The CDR3 has 15 residues. The ends lost 0 bases at V and 10 bases at J; junction bases unmatched: 7. Here the CDR3 reads CASSLAAGGVGEQFF. The CDR3 bases are TGCGCCAGCAGCTTGGCAGCGGGAGGGGTAGGAGAGCAGTTCTTC. Together with reference TRBV5-1 and TRBJ2-1, the CDR3 gives the full variable domain: KAGVTQTPRYLIKTRGQQVTLSCSPISGHRSVSWYQQTPGQGLQFLFEYFSETQRNKGNFPGRFSGRQFSNSRSEMNVSTLELGDSALYLCASSLAAGGVGEQFFGPGTRLTVL.

As concerns this clonotype: The junction shows a germline mismatch at one end, possibly a read error. V gene TRBV5-1 combines with J gene TRBJ2-5, with unresolved D. Germline values: CDR1 SGHRS, CDR2 YFSETQ. The CDR3 contains 15 residues. The CDR3 spells CASSLGAPVQGTQYF. In nucleotides, the CDR3 is TGCGCCAGCAGCTTGGGGGCACCGGTTCAAGGGACCCAGTACTTC. The full variable domain, in which reference TRBV5-1 and TRBJ2-5 provide the parts outside the CDR3, is KAGVTQTPRYLIKTRGQQVTLSCSPISGHRSVSWYQQTPGQGLQFLFEYFSETQRNKGNFPGRFSGRQFSNSRSEMNVSTLELGDSALYLCASSLGAPVQGTQYFGPGTRLLVL.

This clonotype was observed a handful of times. The chain joins TRBV2 to TRBJ2-3; TRBD1 matches at 7 bases. Germline CDR1 and CDR2: SNHLY and FYNNEI. This CDR3 contains 12 residues. With V trimmed by 9 bases and J by 6 bases, 6 bases remained unmatched. The CDR3 sequence: CARSGGEDTQYF. Here the CDR3 DNA reads TGTGCCAGGTCAGGGGGAGAGGATACGCAGTATTTT. Combining the CDR3 with reference TRBV2 and TRBJ2-3 gives the whole variable domain EPEVTQTPSHQVTQMGQEVILRCVPISNHLYFYWYRQILGQKVEFLVSFYNNEISEKSEIFDDQFSVERPDGSNFTLKIRSTKLEDSAMYFCARSGGEDTQYFGPGTRLTVL.

This clonotype came up many times. This chain uses TRBV12-3 or TRBV12-4 with TRBJ2-7; a weak D match, TRBD1 (5 bases). The CDR3 loop spans 13 amino acids. V was pared by 6 bases and J by 3 bases, with 12 bases between. CDR3 nucleotide sequence: TGTGCCAGCAGGCAGGACAAGAACTACGAGCAGTACTTC. As protein: CASRQDKNYEQYF.

This clonotype came up a few times. CDR3 residues: CAISGRLAFNEQFF. CDR3 sequence (DNA): TGTGCCATCAGTGGGAGACTAGCGTTCAATGAGCAGTTCTTC. The J gene is TRBJ2-1, the V gene TRBV10-3; TRBD2 matches at 8 bases. Trimming cost V 4 bases and J 6 bases; bases outside gene matches: 5. The CDR3 is made up of 14 amino acids. The germline gives CDR1 ENHRY, CDR2 SYGVKD.

The chain uses TRBV24-1 and TRBJ2-7, with 9 bases matching TRBD1. V lost 10 bases to trimming and J lost 2 bases; unmatched junction nucleotides: 5. Germline CDR1 KGHDR, CDR2 SFDVKD. The CDR3 loop spans 13 amino acids. CDR3 bases: TGTGCCACAAGAGGACAGGGGCCCTACGAGCAGTACTTC. Its protein product is CATRGQGPYEQYF.

The rearrangement uses TRBV2 and TRBJ2-1; D is perhaps TRBD1 or TRBD2 (5 bases each). V was shortened by 6 bases and J by 7 bases, with 19 bases between the two germline ends. Germline loops: CDR1 SNHLY, CDR2 FYNNEI. The CDR3 length is 15 residues. DNA for the CDR3: TGTGCCAGCAGAAGGGAGTTTGGGAAGGGGAATGAGCAGTTCTTC. Protein sequence: CASRREFGKGNEQFF.

Here the CDR3 DNA reads TGTGCCATCAGTGACCTCGGACTAAACTACGAGCAGTACTTC. This translates into CAISDLGLNYEQYF. The rearrangement uses TRBV10-3 and TRBJ2-7; tentative D call: TRBD2 (6 bases). This CDR3 spans 14 amino acids. Germline V gene lookup returns CDR1 ENHRY and CDR2 SYGVKD. V was trimmed by 3 bases and J by 3 bases, leaving 12 bases between them.